This T cell receptor beta chain came from a study of human T cells and chemical hapten exposure. Study at large: 2% DPC applied to a 2 cm by 2 cm arm area sensitized donors. Findings of the study overall: Among expanded TCRs, significantly more large CDR3 similarity clusters formed than among controls. TCRs whose frequency exceeded 1 in 1000 remained the same following DPC sensitization.

Trimming stripped 4 bases from V and 9 bases from J, with 16 bases between. The CDR3 has 14 amino acids. Germline CDR1 reads SGHTA; CDR2 reads FQGNSA. TCRdb used MiXCR to reprocess the RACE reads, holding one entry per CDR3 protein. The sample includes hundreds of thousands of distinct CDR3 sequences, over 6% of them seen just once. Regarding time point: patch test 2, 6 weeks after DPC sensitization. Noted treatment: therapeutic diphenylcyclopropenone sensitization with weekly scalp DPC. Note on this clonotype: Its target is not known.

This chain links TRBV7-2 with TRBJ2-1; no definite D call. Here the sequenced sample was whole blood, taken in connection with sensitization to the hapten diphenylcyclopropenone (DPC). This receptor was taken from a woman aged 18-35 years with alopecia areata. Some clones in this sample may be carry-over from other donors' samples. DNA of the CDR3: TGTGCCAGCAGCTCCGCAAGAGAATCCACTGAGCAGTTCTTC. Translating it yields CASSSARESTEQFF.